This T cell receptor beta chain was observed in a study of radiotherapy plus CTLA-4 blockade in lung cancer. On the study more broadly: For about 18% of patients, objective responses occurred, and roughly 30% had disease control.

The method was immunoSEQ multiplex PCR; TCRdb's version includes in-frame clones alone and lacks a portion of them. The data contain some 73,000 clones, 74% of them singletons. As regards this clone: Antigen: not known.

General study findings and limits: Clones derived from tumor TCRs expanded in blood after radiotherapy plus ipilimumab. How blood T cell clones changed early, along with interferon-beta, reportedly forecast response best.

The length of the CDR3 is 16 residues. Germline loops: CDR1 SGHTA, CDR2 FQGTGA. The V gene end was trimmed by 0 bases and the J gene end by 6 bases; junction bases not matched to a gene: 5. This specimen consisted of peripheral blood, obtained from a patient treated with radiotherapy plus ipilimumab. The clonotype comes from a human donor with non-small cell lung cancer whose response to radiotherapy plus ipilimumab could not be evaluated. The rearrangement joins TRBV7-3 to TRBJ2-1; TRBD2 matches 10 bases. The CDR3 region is CASSLTTSGAGNEQFF. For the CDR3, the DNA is TGTGCCAGCAGCTTAACTACTAGCGGGGCAGGCAATGAGCAGTTCTTC.